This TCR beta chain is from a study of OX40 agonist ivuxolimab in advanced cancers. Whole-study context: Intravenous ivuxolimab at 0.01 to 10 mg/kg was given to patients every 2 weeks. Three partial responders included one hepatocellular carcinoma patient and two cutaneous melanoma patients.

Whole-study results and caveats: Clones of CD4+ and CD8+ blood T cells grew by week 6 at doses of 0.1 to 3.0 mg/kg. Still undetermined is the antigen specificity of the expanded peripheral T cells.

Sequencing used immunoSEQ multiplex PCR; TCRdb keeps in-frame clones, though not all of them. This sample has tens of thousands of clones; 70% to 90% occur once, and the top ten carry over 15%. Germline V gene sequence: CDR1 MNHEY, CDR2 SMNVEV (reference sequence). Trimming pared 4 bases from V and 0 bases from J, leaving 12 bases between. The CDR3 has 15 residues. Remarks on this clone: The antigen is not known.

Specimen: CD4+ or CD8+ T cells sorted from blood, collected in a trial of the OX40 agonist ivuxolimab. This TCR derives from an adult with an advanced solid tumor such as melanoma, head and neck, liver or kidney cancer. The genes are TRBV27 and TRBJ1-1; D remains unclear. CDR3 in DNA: TGTGCCAGCAGTTATAATCCGGGATTGAACACTGAAGCTTTCTTT. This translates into CASSYNPGLNTEAFF.